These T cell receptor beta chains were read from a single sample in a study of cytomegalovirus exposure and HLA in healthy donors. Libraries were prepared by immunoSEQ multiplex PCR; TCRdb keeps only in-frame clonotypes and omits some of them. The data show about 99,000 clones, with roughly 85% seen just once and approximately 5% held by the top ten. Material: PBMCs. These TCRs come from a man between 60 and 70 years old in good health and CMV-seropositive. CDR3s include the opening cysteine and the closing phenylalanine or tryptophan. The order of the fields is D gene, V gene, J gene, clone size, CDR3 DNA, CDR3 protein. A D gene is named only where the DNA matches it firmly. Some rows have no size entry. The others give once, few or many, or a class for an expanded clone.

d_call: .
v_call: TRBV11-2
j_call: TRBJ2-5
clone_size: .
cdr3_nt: TGTGCCAGCAGCTTCGTTATGGAGACCCAGTACTTC
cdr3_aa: CASSFVMETQYF

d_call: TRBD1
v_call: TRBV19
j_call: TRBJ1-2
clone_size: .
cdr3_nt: TGTGCCAGTAGTATGGCAGGGGGTGGCTACACCTTC
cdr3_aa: CASSMAGGGYTF

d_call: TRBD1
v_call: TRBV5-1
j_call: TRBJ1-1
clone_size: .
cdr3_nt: TGCGCCAGCAGCTCGGAGGACAGGCGGAACACTGAAGCTTTCTTT
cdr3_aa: CASSSEDRRNTEAFF

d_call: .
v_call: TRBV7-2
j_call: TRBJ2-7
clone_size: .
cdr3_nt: TGTGCCAGCAGCCCCCGACAGACCTACGAGCAGTACTTC
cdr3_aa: CASSPRQTYEQYF

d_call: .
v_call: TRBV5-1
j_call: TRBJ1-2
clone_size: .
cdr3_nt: TGCGCCAGCAGCTTGGCCGATGCAGTCTATGGCTACACCTTC
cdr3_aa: CASSLADAVYGYTF

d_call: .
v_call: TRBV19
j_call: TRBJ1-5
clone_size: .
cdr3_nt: TGTGCCAGTAGCCCGGAGGGGCCCTATAGCAATCAGCCCCAGCATTTT
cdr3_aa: CASSPEGPYSNQPQHF

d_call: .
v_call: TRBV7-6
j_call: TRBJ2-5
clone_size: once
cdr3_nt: TGTGCCAGCAGCTTAGCCAGGGAAGAGACCCAGTACTTC
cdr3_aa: CASSLAREETQYF

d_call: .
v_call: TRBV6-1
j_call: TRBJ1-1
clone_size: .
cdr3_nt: TGTGCCAGCAGTTCCGGGGTGGCCACTGAAGCTTTCTTT
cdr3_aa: CASSSGVATEAFF

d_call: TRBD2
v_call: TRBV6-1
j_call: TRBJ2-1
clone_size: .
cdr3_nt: TGTGCCAGCAGTGAAAGACTAGCGGGGGTCGGCTCCTACAATGAGCAGTTCTTC
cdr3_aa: CASSERLAGVGSYNEQFF

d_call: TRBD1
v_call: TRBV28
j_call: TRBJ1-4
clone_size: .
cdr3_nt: TGTGCCAGCAGTCGCCCGGGACAGGCGAGGGAAAGGGAAAAACTGTTTTTT
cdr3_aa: CASSRPGQAREREKLFF

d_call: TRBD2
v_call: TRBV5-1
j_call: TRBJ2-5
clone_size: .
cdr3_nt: TGCGCCAGCAGCTTGGAGGCTAGCGGGGGGGCCACGTCCAAGACCCAGTACTTC
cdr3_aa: CASSLEASGGATSKTQYF

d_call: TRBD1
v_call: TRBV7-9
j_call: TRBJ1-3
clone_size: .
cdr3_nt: TGTGCCAGCAGGGGACAGGGTAGAGGAGGAAACACCATATATTTT
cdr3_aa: CASRGQGRGGNTIYF

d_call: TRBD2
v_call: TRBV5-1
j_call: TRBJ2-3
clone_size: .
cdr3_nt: TGCGCCAGCAGCCCTGGCTTACGAGCGGGGGGCACAGATACGCAGTATTTT
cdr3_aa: CASSPGLRAGGTDTQYF

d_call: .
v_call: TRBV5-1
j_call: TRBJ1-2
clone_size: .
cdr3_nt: TGCGCCAGCAGTACAGGGAACTATGGCTACACCTTC
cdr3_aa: CASSTGNYGYTF

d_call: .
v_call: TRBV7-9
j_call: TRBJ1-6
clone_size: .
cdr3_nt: TGTGCCAGCAGGTCACAGGATAATTCACCCCTCCACTTT
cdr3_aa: CASRSQDNSPLHF

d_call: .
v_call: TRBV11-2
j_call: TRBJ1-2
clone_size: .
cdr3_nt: TGTGCCAGCAGTTCTATTTGGGGCAGCACTAACTATGGCTACACCTTC
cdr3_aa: CASSSIWGSTNYGYTF

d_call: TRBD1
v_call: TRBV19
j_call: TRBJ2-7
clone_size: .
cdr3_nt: TGTGCCAGTAGTATCACCGGGACAGGGTCCTACGAGCAGTACTTC
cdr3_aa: CASSITGTGSYEQYF

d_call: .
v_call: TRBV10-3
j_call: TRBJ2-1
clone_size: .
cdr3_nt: TGTGCCATCAGTGCAGTGGGGGGTTTATATGAGCAGTTCTTC
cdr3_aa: CAISAVGGLYEQFF

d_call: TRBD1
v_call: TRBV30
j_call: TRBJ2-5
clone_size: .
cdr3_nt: TGTGCCTGGACTCATGGTGGGACAGGGCCGGTGGAGACCCAGTACTTC
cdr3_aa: CAWTHGGTGPVETQYF

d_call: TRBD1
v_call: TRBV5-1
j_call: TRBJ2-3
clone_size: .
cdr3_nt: TGCGCCACCTCACCGTCGAACAGGGGGCACACAGATACGCAGTATTTT
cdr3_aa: CATSPSNRGHTDTQYF

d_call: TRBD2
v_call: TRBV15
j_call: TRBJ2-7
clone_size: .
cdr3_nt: TGTGCCACCAGCAAAGGGACTAGCGGGGACCTCTCCTACGAGCAGTACTTC
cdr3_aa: CATSKGTSGDLSYEQYF

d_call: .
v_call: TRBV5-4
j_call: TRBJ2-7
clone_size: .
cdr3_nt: TGTGCCAGCAGCTTGAGAAAGGGACTTGCGGCCTACGAGCAGTACTTC
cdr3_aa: CASSLRKGLAAYEQYF